This T cell receptor beta chain comes out of a study of T cell changes during pregnancy in multiple sclerosis. Here immunoSEQ multiplex PCR was the method, and the copy in TCRdb shows in-frame clones only, minus some. The repertoire holds about 40,000 clones, with approximately 90% as singletons. The ends lost 2 bases at V and 8 bases at J; junction bases unmatched: 3. Germline lookup yields CDR1 SGHVS and CDR2 FNYEAQ. The CDR3 is made up of 13 amino acids. V and J are TRBV7-6 and TRBJ1-2, with TRBD1 matching over 9 bases. What was sequenced was PBMCs (not recorded whether the cells were cultured). The receptor was isolated from a female donor with multiple sclerosis, enrolled in a pregnancy study. Here the CDR3 DNA reads TGTGCCAGCAGCTTAAGCGGACAGGGGGGCTACACCTTC. This encodes CASSLSGQGGYTF.